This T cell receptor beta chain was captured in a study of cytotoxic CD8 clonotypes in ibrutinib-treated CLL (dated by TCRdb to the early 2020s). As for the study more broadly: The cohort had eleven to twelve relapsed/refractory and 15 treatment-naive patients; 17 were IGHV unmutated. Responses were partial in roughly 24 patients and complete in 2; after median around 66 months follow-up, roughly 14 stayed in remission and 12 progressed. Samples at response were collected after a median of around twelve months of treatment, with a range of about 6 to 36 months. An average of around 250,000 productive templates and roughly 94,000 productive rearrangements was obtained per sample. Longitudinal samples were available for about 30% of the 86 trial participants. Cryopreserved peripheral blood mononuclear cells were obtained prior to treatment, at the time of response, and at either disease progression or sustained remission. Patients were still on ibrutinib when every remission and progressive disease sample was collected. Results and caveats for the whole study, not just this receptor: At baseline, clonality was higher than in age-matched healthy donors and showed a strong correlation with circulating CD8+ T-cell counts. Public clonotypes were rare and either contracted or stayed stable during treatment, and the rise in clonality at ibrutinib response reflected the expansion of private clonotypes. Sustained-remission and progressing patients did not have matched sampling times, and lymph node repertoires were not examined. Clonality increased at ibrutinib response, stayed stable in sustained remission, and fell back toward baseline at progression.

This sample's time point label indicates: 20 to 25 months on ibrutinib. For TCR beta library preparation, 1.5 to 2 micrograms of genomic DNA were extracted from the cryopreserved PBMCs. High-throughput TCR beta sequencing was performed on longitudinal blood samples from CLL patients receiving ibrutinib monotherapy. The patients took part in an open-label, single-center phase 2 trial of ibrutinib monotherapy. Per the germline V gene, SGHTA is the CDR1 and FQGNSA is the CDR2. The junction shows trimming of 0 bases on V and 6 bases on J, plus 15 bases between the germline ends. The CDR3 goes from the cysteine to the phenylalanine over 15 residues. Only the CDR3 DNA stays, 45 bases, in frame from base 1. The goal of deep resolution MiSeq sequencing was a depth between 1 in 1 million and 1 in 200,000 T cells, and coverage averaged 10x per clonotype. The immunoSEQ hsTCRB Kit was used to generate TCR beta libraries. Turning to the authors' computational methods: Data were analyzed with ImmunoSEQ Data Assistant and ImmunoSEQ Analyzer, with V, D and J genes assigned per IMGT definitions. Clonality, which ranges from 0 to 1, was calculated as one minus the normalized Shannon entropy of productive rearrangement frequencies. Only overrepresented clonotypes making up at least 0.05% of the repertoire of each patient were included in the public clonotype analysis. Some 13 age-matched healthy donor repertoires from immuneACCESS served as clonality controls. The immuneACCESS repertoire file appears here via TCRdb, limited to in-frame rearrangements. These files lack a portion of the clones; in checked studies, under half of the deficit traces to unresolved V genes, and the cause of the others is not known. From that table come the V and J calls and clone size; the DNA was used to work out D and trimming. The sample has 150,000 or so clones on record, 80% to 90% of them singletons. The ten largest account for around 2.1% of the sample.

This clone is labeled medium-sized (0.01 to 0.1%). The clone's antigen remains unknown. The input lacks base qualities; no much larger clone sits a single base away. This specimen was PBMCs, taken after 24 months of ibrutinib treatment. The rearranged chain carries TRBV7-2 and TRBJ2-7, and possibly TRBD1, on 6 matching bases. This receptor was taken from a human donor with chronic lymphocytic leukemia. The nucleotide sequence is TGTGCCAGCAGCTTAGCAGGGTCAGGGGCTGCCGAGCAGTACTTC. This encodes CASSLAGSGAAEQYF.